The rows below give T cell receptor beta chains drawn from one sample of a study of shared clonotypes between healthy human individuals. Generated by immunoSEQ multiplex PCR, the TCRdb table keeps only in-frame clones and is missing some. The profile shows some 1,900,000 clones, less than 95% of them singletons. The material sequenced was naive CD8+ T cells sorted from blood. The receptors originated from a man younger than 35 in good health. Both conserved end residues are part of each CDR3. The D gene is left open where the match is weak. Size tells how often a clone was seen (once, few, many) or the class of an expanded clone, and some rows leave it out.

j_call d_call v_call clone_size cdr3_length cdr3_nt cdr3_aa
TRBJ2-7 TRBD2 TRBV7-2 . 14 TGTGCCAGCAGCGCTAGCGGGAGGCTCCACGAGCAGTACTTC CASSASGRLHEQYF
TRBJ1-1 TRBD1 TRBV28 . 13 TGTGCCAGCAGTGAATACACAGGGGACGGGGCTTTCTTT CASSEYTGDGAFF
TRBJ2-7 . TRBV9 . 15 TGTGCCAGCAGCGTAGGAATGGGACTCTCCTACGAGCAGTACTTC CASSVGMGLSYEQYF
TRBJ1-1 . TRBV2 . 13 TGTGCCAGCGGATGGACAATTAAAGCTGAAGCTTTCTTT CASGWTIKAEAFF
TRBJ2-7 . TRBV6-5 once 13 TGTGCCAGCAGCGTACAGGGCTTGTACGAGCAGTACTTC CASSVQGLYEQYF
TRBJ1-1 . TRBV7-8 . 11 TGTGCCAGCAGCTTAAGCGGTGAAGCTTTCTTT CASSLSGEAFF
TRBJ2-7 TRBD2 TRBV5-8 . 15 TGTGCCAGCAGCTTTTTAGGGACTAGCGGCTACGAGCAGTACTTC CASSFLGTSGYEQYF
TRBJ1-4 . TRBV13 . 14 TGTGCCAGCAGCTCCAGGGGCGGGAATGAAAAACTGTTTTTT CASSSRGGNEKLFF
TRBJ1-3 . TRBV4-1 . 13 TGCGCCAGCAGCCAAGATTTGGAAAACACCATATATTTT CASSQDLENTIYF
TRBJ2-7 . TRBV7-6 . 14 TGTGCCAGCAGCTTAGGCGGTTCCCGGGACGAGCAGTACTTC CASSLGGSRDEQYF
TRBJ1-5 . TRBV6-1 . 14 TGTGCCAGCAGCGAACCTAGGAGCAATCAGCCCCAGCATTTT CASSEPRSNQPQHF
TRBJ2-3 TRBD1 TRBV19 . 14 TGTGCCAGTAGTATGACAGGGGTGGCAGATACGCAGTATTTT CASSMTGVADTQYF
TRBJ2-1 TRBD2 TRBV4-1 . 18 TGCGCCAGCAGCCAAGATGAGGAGCTAGCGGGAGACGGTGATGAGCAGTTCTTC CASSQDEELAGDGDEQFF
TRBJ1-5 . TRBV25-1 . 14 TGTGCCAGCAAAGACAGGTATAGCAATCAGCCCCAGCATTTT CASKDRYSNQPQHF
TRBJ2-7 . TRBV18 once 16 TGTGCCAGCTCAGCGGCCGGGACATTCGCGTCCTACGAGCAGTACTTC CASSAAGTFASYEQYF
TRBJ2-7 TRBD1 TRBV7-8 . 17 TGTGCCAGCAGCCCCCCATCTGGGACAGTTAGCTCCTACGAGCAGTACTTC CASSPPSGTVSSYEQYF
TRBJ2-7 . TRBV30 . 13 TGTGCCTGGAGCCCAGGGGGGGCCTACGAGCAGTACTTC CAWSPGGAYEQYF
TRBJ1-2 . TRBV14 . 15 TGTGCCAGCAGCCATACTATACAGGGTCCCTATGGCTACACCTTC CASSHTIQGPYGYTF
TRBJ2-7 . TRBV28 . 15 TGTGCCAGCAGTTTAAGGGGGACACGGAGCTACGAGCAGTACTTC CASSLRGTRSYEQYF
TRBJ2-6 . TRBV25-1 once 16 TGTGCCAGCAGTGAAGCTAGGGGGGTCGGGGCCAACGTCCTGACTTTC CASSEARGVGANVLTF
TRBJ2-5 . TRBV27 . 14 TGTGCCAGCAGTTTAAGCGATGAGGAAGAGACCCAGTACTTC CASSLSDEEETQYF
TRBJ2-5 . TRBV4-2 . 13 TGTGCCAGCAGCATTACTAGGGGAGAGACCCAGTACTTC CASSITRGETQYF
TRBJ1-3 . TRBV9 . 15 TGTGCCAGCAGCGTCGAGGGGAGTTCTGGAAACACCATATATTTT CASSVEGSSGNTIYF
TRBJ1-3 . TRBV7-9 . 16 TGTGCCAGCAGCTTATATACCGGGGTCACTGGAAACACCATATATTTT CASSLYTGVTGNTIYF
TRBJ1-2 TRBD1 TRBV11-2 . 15 TGTGCCAGCAGATTCAGGGGGACGACTTCCTATGGCTACACCTTC CASRFRGTTSYGYTF
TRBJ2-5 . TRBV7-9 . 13 TGTGCCAGCAGCTTACTTTGGGGGGAGACCCAGTACTTC CASSLLWGETQYF
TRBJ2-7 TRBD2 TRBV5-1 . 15 TGCGCCAGCAGCCTCCAAGCGGGGGGGCCTTACGAGCAGTACTTC CASSLQAGGPYEQYF
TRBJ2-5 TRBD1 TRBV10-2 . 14 TGCGCCAGCAGCCTGACAGGGGTTGCAGAGACCCAGTACTTC CASSLTGVAETQYF
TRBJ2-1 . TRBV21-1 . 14 TGTGCCAGCAGCAAAGTTCGGCGTTACAATGAGCAGTTCTTC CASSKVRRYNEQFF
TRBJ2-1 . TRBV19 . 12 TGTGCCAGTAGTGCCAACGTTGTGGAGCAGTTCTTC CASSANVVEQFF
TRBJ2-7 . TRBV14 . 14 TGTGCCAGCAGCCATTGGGACCGGAGCTACGAGCAGTACTTC CASSHWDRSYEQYF
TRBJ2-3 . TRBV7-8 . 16 TGTGCCAGCAGCTTAGAAGGGGAAATTGAGACAGATACGCAGTATTTT CASSLEGEIETDTQYF
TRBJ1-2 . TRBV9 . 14 TGTGCCAGCAGCGTACAGGGTGATTCGTGGGGCTACACCTTC CASSVQGDSWGYTF